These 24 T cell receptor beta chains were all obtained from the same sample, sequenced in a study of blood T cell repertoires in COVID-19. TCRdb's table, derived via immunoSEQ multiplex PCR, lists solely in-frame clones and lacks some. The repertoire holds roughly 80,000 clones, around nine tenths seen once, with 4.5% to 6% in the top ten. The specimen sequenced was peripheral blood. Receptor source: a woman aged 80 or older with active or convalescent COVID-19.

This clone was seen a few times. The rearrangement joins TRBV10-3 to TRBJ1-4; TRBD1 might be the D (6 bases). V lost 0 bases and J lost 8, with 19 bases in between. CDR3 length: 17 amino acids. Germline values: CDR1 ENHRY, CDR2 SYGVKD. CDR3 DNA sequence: TGTGCCATCAGTGAGTCAGGAAGGGACACCCTTCGCGAAAAACTGTTTTTT. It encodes CAISESGRDTLREKLFF.

The CDR3 spells CASSQDSRAREQYF. The CDR3 DNA reads TGCGCCAGCAGCCAAGATTCCAGGGCGAGGGAGCAGTACTTC. The V gene is TRBV4-3, the J gene TRBJ2-7; weak D call: TRBD1 (5 bases). Germline values: CDR1 LGHNA, CDR2 YSLEER. The length of the CDR3 is 14 residues. The V end was cut by 0 bases, the J end by 7 bases, with 13 bases between.

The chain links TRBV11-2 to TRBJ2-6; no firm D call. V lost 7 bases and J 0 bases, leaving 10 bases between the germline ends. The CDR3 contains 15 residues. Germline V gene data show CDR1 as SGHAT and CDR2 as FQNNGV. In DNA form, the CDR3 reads TGTGCCAGCACCCGTGGAGTCTCTGGGGCCAACGTCCTGACTTTC. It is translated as CASTRGVSGANVLTF.

The CDR3 loop reads CSASTGGSGYTF. The CDR3, as DNA: TGCAGTGCTAGTACAGGGGGGAGTGGCTACACCTTC. The chain couples TRBV20-1 to TRBJ1-2; 8 bases map to TRBD1. The germline CDR1 and CDR2 sequences are DFQATT and SNEGSKA (reference sequence). V lost 3 bases to trimming and J lost 7 bases; unmatched junction nucleotides: 4. This CDR3 is 12 amino acids long.

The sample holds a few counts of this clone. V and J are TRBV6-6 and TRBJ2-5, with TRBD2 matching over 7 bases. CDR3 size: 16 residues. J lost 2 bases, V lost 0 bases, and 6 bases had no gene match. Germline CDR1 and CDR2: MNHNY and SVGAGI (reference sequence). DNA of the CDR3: TGTGCCAGCAGTTACTCGGATTCTAGCGGACAAGAGACCCAGTACTTC. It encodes CASSYSDSSGQETQYF.

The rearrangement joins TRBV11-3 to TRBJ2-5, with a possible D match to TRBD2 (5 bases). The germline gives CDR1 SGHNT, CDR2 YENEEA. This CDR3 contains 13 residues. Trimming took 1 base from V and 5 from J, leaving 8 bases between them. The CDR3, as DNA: TGTGCCAGCAGCTTAGCCGGGGTGGAGACCCAGTACTTC. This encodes CASSLAGVETQYF.

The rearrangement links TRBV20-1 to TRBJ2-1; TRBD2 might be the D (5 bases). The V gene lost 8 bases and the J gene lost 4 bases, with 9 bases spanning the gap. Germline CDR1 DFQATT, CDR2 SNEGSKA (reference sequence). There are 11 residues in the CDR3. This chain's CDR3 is CSSDSYNEQFF. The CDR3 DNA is TGCAGTTCGGACTCTTACAATGAGCAGTTCTTC.

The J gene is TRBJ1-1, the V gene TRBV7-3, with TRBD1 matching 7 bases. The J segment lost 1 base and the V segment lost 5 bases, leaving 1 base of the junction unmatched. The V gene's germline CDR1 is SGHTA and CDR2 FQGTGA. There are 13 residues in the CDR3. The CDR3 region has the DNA TGTGCCAGCAGCCGACAGGGGAACACTGAAGCTTTCTTT. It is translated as CASSRQGNTEAFF.

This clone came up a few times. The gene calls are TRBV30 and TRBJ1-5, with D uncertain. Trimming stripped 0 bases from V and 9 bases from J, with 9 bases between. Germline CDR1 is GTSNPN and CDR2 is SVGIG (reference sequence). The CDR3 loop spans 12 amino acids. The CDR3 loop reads CAWSVQGGPQHF. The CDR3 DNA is TGTGCCTGGAGTGTACAAGGAGGGCCCCAGCATTTT.

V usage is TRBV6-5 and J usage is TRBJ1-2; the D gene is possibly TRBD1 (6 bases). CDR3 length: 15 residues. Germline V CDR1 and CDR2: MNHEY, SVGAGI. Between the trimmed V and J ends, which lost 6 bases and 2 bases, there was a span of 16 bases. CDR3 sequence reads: CASRLHRELNYGYTF. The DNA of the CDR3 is TGTGCCAGCAGGCTACACAGGGAGCTGAACTATGGCTACACCTTC.

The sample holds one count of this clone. The CDR3 region is CASSQPGLVETQYF. The CDR3 DNA sequence: TGCGCCAGCAGCCAACCCGGACTAGTCGAGACCCAGTACTTC. The rearrangement uses TRBV4-1 and TRBJ2-5, with 7 bases matching TRBD2. Germline V gene sequence: CDR1 MGHRA, CDR2 YSYEKL. The CDR3 spans 14 residues. Losses at the gene ends were 2 bases for V and 5 bases for J; bases not matched to a gene: 5.

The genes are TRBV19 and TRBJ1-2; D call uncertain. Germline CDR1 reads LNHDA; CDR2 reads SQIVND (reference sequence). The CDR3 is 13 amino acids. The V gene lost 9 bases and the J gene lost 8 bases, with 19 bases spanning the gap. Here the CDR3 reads CASRPINGQGYTF. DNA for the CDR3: TGTGCCAGCAGGCCCATTAATGGGCAGGGCTACACCTTC.

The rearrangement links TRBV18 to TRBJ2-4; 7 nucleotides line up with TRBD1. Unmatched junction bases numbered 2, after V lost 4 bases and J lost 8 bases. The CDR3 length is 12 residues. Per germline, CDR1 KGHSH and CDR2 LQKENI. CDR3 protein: CASSRGGDIQYF. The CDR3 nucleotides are TGTGCCAGCTCACGAGGGGGCGACATTCAGTACTTC.

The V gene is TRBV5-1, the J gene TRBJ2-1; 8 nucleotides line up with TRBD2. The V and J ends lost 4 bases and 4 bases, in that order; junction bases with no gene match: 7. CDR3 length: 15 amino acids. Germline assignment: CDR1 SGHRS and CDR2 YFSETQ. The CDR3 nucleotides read TGCGCCAGCAGCCGGCATATAGCGGGGTACAATGAGCAGTTCTTC. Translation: CASSRHIAGYNEQFF.

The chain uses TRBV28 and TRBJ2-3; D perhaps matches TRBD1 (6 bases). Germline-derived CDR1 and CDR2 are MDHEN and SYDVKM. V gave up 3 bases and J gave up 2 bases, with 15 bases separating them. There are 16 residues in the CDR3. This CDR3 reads CASSFGTSLSTDTQYF. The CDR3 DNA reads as TGTGCCAGCAGTTTCGGGACATCGCTCTCCACAGATACGCAGTATTTT.

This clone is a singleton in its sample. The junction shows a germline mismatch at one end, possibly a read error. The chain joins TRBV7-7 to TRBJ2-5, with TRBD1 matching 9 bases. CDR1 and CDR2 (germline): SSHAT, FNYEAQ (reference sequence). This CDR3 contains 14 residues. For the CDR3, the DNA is TGTGCTAGCAGCTCTTGGACAGGGGCGGAGACCCAGTACTTC. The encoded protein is CASSSWTGAETQYF.

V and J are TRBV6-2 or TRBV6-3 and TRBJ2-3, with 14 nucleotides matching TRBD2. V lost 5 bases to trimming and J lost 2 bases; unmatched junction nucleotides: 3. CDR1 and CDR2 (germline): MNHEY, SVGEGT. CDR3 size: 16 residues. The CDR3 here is CASSKTSGGATDTQYF. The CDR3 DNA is TGTGCCAGCAGTAAGACTAGCGGGGGGGCCACAGATACGCAGTATTTT.

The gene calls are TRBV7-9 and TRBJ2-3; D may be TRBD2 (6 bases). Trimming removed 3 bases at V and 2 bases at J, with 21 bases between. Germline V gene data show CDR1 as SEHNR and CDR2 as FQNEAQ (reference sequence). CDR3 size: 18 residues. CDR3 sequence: CASSLGVRVAVVTDTQYF. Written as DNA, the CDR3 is TGTGCCAGCAGCTTGGGGGTACGTGTAGCGGTGGTCACAGATACGCAGTATTTT.

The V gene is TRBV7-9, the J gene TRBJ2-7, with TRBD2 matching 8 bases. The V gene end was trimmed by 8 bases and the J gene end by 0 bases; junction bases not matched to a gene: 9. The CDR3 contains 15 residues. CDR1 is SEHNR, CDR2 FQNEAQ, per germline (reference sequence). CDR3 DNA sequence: TGTGCCAGCGGTTTAACCGCGGGGGGCTCCTACGAGCAGTACTTC. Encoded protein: CASGLTAGGSYEQYF.

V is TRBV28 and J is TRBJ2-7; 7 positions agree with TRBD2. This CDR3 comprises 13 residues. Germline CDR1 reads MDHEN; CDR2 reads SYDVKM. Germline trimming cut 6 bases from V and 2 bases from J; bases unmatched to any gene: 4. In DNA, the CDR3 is TGTGCCAGCAGCGTAGCGGGCCCCTACGAGCAGTACTTC. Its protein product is CASSVAGPYEQYF.

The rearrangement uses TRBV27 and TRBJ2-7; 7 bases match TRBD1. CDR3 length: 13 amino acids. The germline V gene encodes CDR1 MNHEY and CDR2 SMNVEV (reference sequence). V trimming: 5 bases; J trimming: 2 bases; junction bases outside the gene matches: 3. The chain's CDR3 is CASSPGTAYEQYF. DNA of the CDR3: TGTGCCAGCAGTCCCGGGACAGCCTACGAGCAGTACTTC.

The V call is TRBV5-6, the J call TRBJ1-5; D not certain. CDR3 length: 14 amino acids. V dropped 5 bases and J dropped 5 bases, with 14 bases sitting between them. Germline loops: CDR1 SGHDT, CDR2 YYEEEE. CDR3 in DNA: TGTGCCAGCAGACATGGGCCTATAGATCAGCCCCAGCATTTT. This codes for CASRHGPIDQPQHF.

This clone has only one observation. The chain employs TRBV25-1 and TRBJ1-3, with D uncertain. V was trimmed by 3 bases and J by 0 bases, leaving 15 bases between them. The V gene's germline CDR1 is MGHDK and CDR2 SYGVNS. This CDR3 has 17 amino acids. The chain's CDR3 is CASSELKNSFSGNTIYF. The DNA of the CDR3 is TGTGCCAGCAGTGAGTTAAAGAACAGTTTCTCTGGAAACACCATATATTTT. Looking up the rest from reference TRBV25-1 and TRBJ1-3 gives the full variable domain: EADIYQTPRYLVIGTGKKITLECSQTMGHDKMYWYQQDPGMELHLIHYSYGVNSTEKGDLSSESTVSRIRTEHFPLTLESARPSHTSQYLCASSELKNSFSGNTIYFGEGSWLTVV.

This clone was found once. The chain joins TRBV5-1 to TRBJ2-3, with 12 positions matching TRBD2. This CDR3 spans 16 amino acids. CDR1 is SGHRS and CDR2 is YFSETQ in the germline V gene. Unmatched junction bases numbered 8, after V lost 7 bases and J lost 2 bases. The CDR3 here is CASSPSGRGDTDTQYF. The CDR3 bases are TGCGCCAGCTCCCCTAGCGGGAGGGGGGACACAGATACGCAGTATTTT.